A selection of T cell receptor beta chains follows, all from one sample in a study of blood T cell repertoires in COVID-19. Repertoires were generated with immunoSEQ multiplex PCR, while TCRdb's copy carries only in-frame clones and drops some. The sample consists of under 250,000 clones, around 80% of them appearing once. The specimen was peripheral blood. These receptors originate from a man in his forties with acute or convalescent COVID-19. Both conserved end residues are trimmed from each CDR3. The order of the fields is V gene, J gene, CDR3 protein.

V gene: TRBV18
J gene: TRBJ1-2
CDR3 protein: ASSQSDYGGYT

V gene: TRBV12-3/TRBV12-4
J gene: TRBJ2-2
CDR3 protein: ASSFVLFGELF

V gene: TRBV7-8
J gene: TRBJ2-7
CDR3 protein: ASVRDRAYEQY

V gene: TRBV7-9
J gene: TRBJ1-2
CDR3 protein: ASSESGGSYGYT

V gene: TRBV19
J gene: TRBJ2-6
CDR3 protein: ASSVLPRSGANVLT

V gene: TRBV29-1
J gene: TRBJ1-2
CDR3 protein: SVESQGVYGYT

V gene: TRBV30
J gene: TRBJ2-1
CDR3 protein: ASGAGPYNEQF

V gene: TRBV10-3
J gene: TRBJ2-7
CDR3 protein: AISEGGAANYEQY

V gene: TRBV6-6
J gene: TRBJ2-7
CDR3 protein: ASSSPTGRGISEQY

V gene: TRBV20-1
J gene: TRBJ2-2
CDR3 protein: SASPGLASTGELF

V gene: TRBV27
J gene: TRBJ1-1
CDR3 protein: ASSLYGQGARPNTEAF

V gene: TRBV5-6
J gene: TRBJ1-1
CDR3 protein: ASSKRDRDTEAF

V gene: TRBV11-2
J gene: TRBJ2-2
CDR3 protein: ASSRFSGLSSGELF

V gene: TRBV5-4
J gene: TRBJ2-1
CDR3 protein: ASSGSLGQTINEQF

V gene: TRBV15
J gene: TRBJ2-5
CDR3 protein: ATSRDRDFQETQY

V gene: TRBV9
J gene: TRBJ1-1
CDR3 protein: ASSPWTGGFTEAF

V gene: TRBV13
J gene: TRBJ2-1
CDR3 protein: ASSGGEQF

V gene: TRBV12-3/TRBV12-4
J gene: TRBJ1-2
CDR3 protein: ASSLAGGYGYT

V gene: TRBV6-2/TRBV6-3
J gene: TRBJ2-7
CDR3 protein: ASSPLAYEQY

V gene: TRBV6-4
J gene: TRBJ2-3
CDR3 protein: ASSEGQGIDTQY

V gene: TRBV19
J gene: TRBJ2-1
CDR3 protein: ASSQALQNEQF

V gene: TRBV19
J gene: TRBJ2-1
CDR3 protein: ASMPGTSGSDSYNEQF

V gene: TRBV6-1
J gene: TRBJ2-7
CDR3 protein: ASSDPSGRDSYEQY

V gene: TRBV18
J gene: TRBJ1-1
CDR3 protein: ASSSGGPEAF

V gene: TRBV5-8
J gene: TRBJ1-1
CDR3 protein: ASSRTRGTEAF

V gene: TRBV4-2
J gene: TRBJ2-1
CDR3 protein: ASGLAVNNEQF

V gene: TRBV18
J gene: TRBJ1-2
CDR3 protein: ASSLHGGTGAAGYT

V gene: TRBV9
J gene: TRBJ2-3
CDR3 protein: ASSVGAPDTQY

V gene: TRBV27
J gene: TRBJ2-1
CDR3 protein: ASSLSGTSFYNEQF

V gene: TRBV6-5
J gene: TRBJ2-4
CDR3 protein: ASSRDRGNIQY

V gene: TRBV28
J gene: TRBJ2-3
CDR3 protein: ASSLSDGSTDTQY

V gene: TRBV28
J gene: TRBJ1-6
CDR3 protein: ASSPGQGNSPLH

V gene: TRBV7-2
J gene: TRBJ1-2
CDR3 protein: ASSDRGYYGYT

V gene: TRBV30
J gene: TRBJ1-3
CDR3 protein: AWRVTGVGNTIY

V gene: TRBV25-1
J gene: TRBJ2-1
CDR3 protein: ASSETGGSYNEQF

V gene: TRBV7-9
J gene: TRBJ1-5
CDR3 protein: ASSLGANGNQPQH

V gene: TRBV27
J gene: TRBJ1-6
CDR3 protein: ASRVQGYNSPLH

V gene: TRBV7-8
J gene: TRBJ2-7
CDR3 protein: ASSLHTYEQY

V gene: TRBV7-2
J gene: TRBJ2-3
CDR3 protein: ASSLGLGSTDTQY

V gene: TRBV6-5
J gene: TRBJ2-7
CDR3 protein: ASSYSPLSEQY

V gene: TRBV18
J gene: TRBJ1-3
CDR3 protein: ASSPRDSSGNTIY

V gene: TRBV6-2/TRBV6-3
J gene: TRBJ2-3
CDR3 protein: ASSYTSGGRTDTQY

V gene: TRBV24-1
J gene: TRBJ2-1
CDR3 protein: ATSEWTSGMTWKF

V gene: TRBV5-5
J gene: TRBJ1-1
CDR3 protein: ASSSEAGEAF

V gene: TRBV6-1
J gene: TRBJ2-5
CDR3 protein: ASSEGSVGTQETQY

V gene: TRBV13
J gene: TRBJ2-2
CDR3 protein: ASSYGTGHTGELF

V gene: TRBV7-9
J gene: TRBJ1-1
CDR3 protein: ASNSRAGGLSSTEAF

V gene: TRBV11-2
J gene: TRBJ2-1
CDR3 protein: ASSFGDWGDNEQF

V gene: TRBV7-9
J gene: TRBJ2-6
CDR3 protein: ASSLSRHLDSGANVLT

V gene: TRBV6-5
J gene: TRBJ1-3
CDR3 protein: ASSRQDSGNTIY

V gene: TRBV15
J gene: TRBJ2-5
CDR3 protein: ATSRDKRLAEETQY

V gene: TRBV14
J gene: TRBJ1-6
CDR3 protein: ASSQPGLLNSPLH